The 22 T cell receptor beta chains below come from one sample, sequenced in a study of somatic mutations in cytotoxic T cells in rheumatoid arthritis. Some clones are missing from TCRdb's copy, which holds only in-frame ones; the method was immunoSEQ multiplex PCR. The sample carries 14,000 or so clones, around 72% recorded once. Sequencing used CD8+ T cells sorted from blood. The origin of the receptors is an adult with rheumatoid arthritis.

The count of this clone is one. In nucleotides, the CDR3 is TGTGCCAGCAGCGTAGCAGGGGTCACTAATGAAAAACTGTTTTTT. It encodes CASSVAGVTNEKLFF. The rearrangement joins TRBV9 to TRBJ1-4; TRBD1 is a possible D gene (6 bases). The CDR3 loop spans 15 amino acids. From germline, CDR1 is SGDLS and CDR2 YYNGEE. V lost 0 bases and J lost 2, with 8 bases in between.

This clone is a singleton in its sample. J is TRBJ2-1 and V is TRBV6-1, with TRBD2 identical over 7 bases. V shed 0 bases, J shed 6 bases, and the junction held 8 bases outside the gene matches. Germline CDR1 and CDR2: MNHNS and SASEGT. The CDR3 totals 16 residues. The CDR3 nucleotides are TGTGCCAGCAGTGAAGCGCTACTAGCGAGGGGCAATGAGCAGTTCTTC. It codes for CASSEALLARGNEQFF.

V and J are TRBV13 and TRBJ2-5; TRBD1 might be the D (6 bases). The CDR3 contains 15 residues. Germline-derived CDR1 and CDR2 are PRHDT and FYEKMQ (reference sequence). Trimming pared 4 bases from V and 2 bases from J, leaving 14 bases between. CDR3 DNA sequence: TGTGCCAGCAGCTGGGACCGGGACACACAAGAGACCCAGTACTTC. This encodes CASSWDRDTQETQYF.

V usage is TRBV7-6 and J usage is TRBJ2-3; 10 bases line up with TRBD2. V shed 5 bases and J 3 bases; nucleotides not matched to a gene: 8. The germline V gene encodes CDR1 SGHVS and CDR2 FNYEAQ. This CDR3 has 16 residues. The CDR3 loop is CASSPEAGGLTDTQYF. The CDR3 coding sequence is TGTGCCAGCAGCCCCGAAGCGGGAGGGTTAACAGATACGCAGTATTTT.

The V gene is TRBV29-1, the J gene TRBJ2-1; D unresolved. CDR3 length equals 12 residues. The V end was cut by 3 bases, the J end by 3 bases, with 6 bases between. From germline, CDR1 is SQVTM and CDR2 ANQGSEA. Here the CDR3 DNA reads TGCAGCGTTGAGGTCGGCTACAATGAGCAGTTCTTC. It codes for CSVEVGYNEQFF.

The chain employs TRBV14 and TRBJ2-1, with 7 nucleotides matching TRBD2. Losses at the gene ends were 0 bases for V and 3 bases for J; bases not matched to a gene: 5. CDR1 and CDR2 (germline): SGHDN, FVKESK. This CDR3 comprises 16 residues. CDR3 amino acids: CASSQESGLFYNEQFF. The CDR3 DNA reads TGTGCCAGCAGCCAAGAATCGGGACTATTCTACAATGAGCAGTTCTTC. Using reference TRBV14 and TRBJ2-1 for the parts outside the CDR3, the full variable domain is EAGVTQFPSHSVIEKGQTVTLRCDPISGHDNLYWYRRVMGKEIKFLLHFVKESKQDESGMPNNRFLAERTGGTYSTLKVQPAELEDSGVYFCASSQESGLFYNEQFFGPGTRLTVL.

The chain carries TRBV19 and TRBJ1-2, with TRBD1 matching 9 bases. The CDR3 runs to 15 residues. CDR1 is LNHDA and CDR2 is SQIVND in the germline V gene (reference sequence). The V gene end was trimmed by 0 bases and the J gene end by 5 bases; junction bases not matched to a gene: 4. DNA for the CDR3: TGTGCCAGTAGTATAGACCGGACAGGGGCTTATGGCTACACCTTC. Translating gives CASSIDRTGAYGYTF. The full variable domain, its missing parts supplied by reference TRBV19 and TRBJ1-2, is DGGITQSPKYLFRKEGQNVTLSCEQNLNHDAMYWYRQDPGQGLRLIYYSQIVNDFQKGDIAEGYSVSREKKESFPLTVTSAQKNPTAFYLCASSIDRTGAYGYTFGSGTRLTVV.

This sequence joins TRBV9 and TRBJ2-1; 10 bases map to TRBD2. The trim removed 0 bases at V and 0 bases at J, leaving 9 bases unmatched. The length of the CDR3 is 19 residues. Germline lookup yields CDR1 SGDLS and CDR2 YYNGEE. The CDR3 here is CASSVGFGLAGDSYNEQFF. The CDR3 bases are TGTGCCAGCAGCGTAGGCTTCGGGCTAGCGGGGGACTCCTACAATGAGCAGTTCTTC.

This chain connects TRBV2 to TRBJ1-4, with TRBD1 as a possible D gene (6 bases). Per germline, CDR1 SNHLY and CDR2 FYNNEI. V dropped 2 bases and J dropped 0 bases, with 7 bases sitting between them. CDR3 length equals 15 residues. The CDR3 sequence is CASSERQATNEKLFF. The DNA for the CDR3 is TGTGCCAGCAGTGAAAGACAGGCAACTAATGAAAAACTGTTTTTT. Supplemented by reference TRBV2 and TRBJ1-4, the full variable domain reads EPEVTQTPSHQVTQMGQEVILRCVPISNHLYFYWYRQILGQKVEFLVSFYNNEISEKSEIFDDQFSVERPDGSNFTLKIRSTKLEDSAMYFCASSERQATNEKLFFGSGTQLSVL.

This clone was counted only a few times. The chain combines TRBV10-2 with TRBJ2-7; TRBD1 might be the D (6 bases). Per the germline V gene, CDR1 is WSHSY and CDR2 is SAAADI. The V gene lost 6 bases and the J gene lost 4 bases, with 10 bases spanning the gap. This CDR3 region has 12 residues. The DNA of the CDR3 is TGCGCCAGCAGCGAAGGGGGATACGAGCAGTACTTC. Translation: CASSEGGYEQYF.

V is TRBV4-1 and J is TRBJ2-3; 10 bases map to TRBD2. Germline V gene lookup returns CDR1 MGHRA and CDR2 YSYEKL. V was pared by 6 bases and J by 2 bases, with 11 bases of the junction left unmatched. This CDR3 spans 17 amino acids. Here the CDR3 DNA reads TGCGCCAGCAGTTATAGTAGCGGGAGGCCCTCCACAGATACGCAGTATTTT. Translation: CASSYSSGRPSTDTQYF.

J is TRBJ2-7 and V is TRBV7-9; D is tentatively TRBD1 or TRBD2 (6 bases each). This CDR3 has 14 amino acids. Germline V gene lookup returns CDR1 SEHNR and CDR2 FQNEAQ (reference sequence). V lost 1 base and J lost 3, with 10 bases in between. CDR3 amino acids: CASSLGGTHYEQYF. The DNA for the CDR3 is TGTGCCAGCAGCTTAGGCGGGACACACTACGAGCAGTACTTC. Full variable domain (missing parts from reference TRBV7-9 and TRBJ2-7): DTGVSQNPRHKITKRGQNVTFRCDPISEHNRLYWYRQTLGQGPEFLTYFQNEAQLEKSRLLSDRFSAERPKGSFSTLEIQRTEQGDSAMYLCASSLGGTHYEQYFGPGTRLTVT.

This chain joins TRBV9 and TRBJ2-2; TRBD2 agrees at 11 bases. CDR1 SGDLS and CDR2 YYNGEE come from the germline V gene. The CDR3 runs 16 residues. Trimming took 0 bases from V and 4 from J; bases not matched to a gene: 2. The CDR3 loop reads CASSVVAGGTTGELFF. CDR3 bases: TGTGCCAGCAGCGTAGTAGCGGGGGGGACCACCGGGGAGCTGTTTTTT.

This clone was observed a handful of times. This sequence joins TRBV20-1 and TRBJ2-7; no definite D call. The CDR3 loop spans 11 amino acids. With 6 bases removed from V and 7 bases from J, the gap between germline ends came to 13 bases. The germline V gene has CDR1 DFQATT and CDR2 SNEGSKA (reference sequence). CDR3 sequence (DNA): TGCAGTGCCCCCGGTGGGCGGGAGCAGTACTTC. It specifies CSAPGGREQYF.

J is TRBJ2-1 and V is TRBV7-9, with 15 bases lining up with TRBD2. Germline CDR1 SEHNR, CDR2 FQNEAQ (reference sequence). The CDR3 spans 19 residues. Unmatched junction bases numbered 12, after V lost 3 bases and J lost 6 bases. The CDR3 reads CASSFPRTSGRAQGNEQFF. Here the CDR3 DNA reads TGTGCCAGCAGCTTCCCTCGGACTAGCGGGAGGGCCCAGGGCAATGAGCAGTTCTTC.

The chain carries TRBV2 and TRBJ2-7; perhaps TRBD1 as D (5 bases). The CDR3 runs 13 residues. Germline V lookup: CDR1 SNHLY, CDR2 FYNNEI. Trimming shortened V by 8 bases and J by 5 bases, and 16 bases separated the two germline ends. The CDR3: CASARAGSDEQYF. CDR3 nucleotides: TGTGCCAGCGCTAGGGCAGGGTCCGACGAGCAGTACTTC.

V is TRBV27 and J is TRBJ2-7, with D possibly TRBD2 on 6 matching bases. Germline V lookup: CDR1 MNHEY, CDR2 SMNVEV (reference sequence). The CDR3 runs 14 residues. The V end lost 6 bases, the J end lost 2 bases, and 14 bases lay between the germline ends. CDR3 sequence reads: CASSLDGGTYEQYF. CDR3 DNA sequence: TGTGCCAGCAGCCTGGACGGGGGAACCTACGAGCAGTACTTC.

This clone occurred a few times. This chain uses TRBV2 with TRBJ1-1, with a possible D match to TRBD1 (6 bases). Germline V lookup: CDR1 SNHLY, CDR2 FYNNEI. Trimming cost V 6 bases and J 1 base, with 12 bases left between them. There are 14 residues in the CDR3. For the CDR3, the DNA is TGTGCCAGCAGCGTCAGGGGATCGAACACTGAAGCTTTCTTT. Protein sequence: CASSVRGSNTEAFF.

This clone appeared once. This chain joins TRBV7-3 and TRBJ2-7; D gene uncertain. This CDR3 spans 15 amino acids. CDR1 is SGHTA, CDR2 FQGTGA, per germline. With 1 base removed from V and 0 bases from J, the gap between germline ends came to 10 bases. Here the CDR3 DNA reads TGTGCCAGCAGCTTAATGCCCGGAAACTCCTACGAGCAGTACTTC. Amino acid sequence: CASSLMPGNSYEQYF.

This clone has a handful of counts. This chain joins TRBV28 and TRBJ2-1, with D hard to call. Trimming pared 6 bases from V and 9 bases from J, leaving 9 bases between. Germline CDR1 and CDR2: MDHEN and SYDVKM. The CDR3 totals 11 residues. The CDR3 DNA sequence: TGTGCCAGCAGCACTTGGGGTGAGCAGTTCTTC. Amino acids: CASSTWGEQFF.

This rearrangement joins TRBV9 to TRBJ1-2; D ambiguous. V dropped 4 bases and J dropped 8 bases, with 9 bases sitting between them. This CDR3 contains 11 residues. CDR1 SGDLS and CDR2 YYNGEE come from the germline V gene. The CDR3 nucleotides read TGTGCCAGCAGCTCCTCCAAAGGCTACACCTTC. Translating it yields CASSSSKGYTF.

This rearrangement joins TRBV28 to TRBJ2-1, with D tentatively TRBD2 (5 bases). Germline loops: CDR1 MDHEN, CDR2 SYDVKM. The CDR3 has 15 amino acids. The ends were cut back, 5 bases at V and 0 bases at J, with 11 bases in the middle. The CDR3 loop reads CASSHGESSYNEQFF. CDR3 in DNA: TGTGCCAGCAGTCATGGGGAGAGCTCCTACAATGAGCAGTTCTTC.